This TCR beta chain appears in the sequencing data of a study of T cells in Graves' hyperthyroidism and ophthalmopathy. Those with hyperthyroidism were 18 to 65 years old, newly diagnosed, and ill for under 2 months. RNA transcripts yielded amplified TCR beta CDR3 regions. HTBI primers were employed in a first-round RT-PCR of the TCR CDR3. Via MiXCR, TCRdb re-called the multiplex PCR reads, giving one row per CDR3 protein. The repertoire includes 200,000 to 250,000 distinct CDR3 sequences, under 20% of them detected once, and under 65% sits in the top ten. The CDR3 is made up of 16 amino acids. Germline assignment: CDR1 SGHDN and CDR2 FVKESK. Germline trimming cut 0 bases from V and 4 bases from J; bases unmatched to any gene: 5.

The specimen was blood. The source of this sequence is a man aged 45-65 years with Graves' hyperthyroidism. The chain combines TRBV14 with TRBJ1-2; 10 positions agree with TRBD1. The CDR3 DNA sequence: TGTGCCAGCAGCCAAGATTCGACAGGGGGCGCCTATGGCTACACCTTC. Its translation is CASSQDSTGGAYGYTF.